The next 20 T cell receptor beta chains were all read from a single sample in a study of cytomegalovirus exposure and HLA in healthy donors. Amplification used 60 Vbeta primers and 13 Jbeta primers. TCRdb's table, derived via immunoSEQ multiplex PCR, lists solely in-frame clones and lacks some. Among about 150,000 clones, 76% were seen once, and the ten largest hold 1.5% to 2%. The sequenced sample consisted of PBMCs. The receptor set was obtained from a woman in her thirties or forties in good health and CMV-seronegative.

The V and J genes are TRBV29-1 and TRBJ2-7; perhaps TRBD1 as D (5 bases). The CDR3 consists of 11 residues. Trimming cost V 5 bases and J 2 bases, with 7 bases left between them. The germline gives CDR1 SQVTM, CDR2 ANQGSEA. The CDR3 reads CSVQDTYEQYF. DNA of the CDR3: TGCAGCGTTCAGGACACCTACGAGCAGTACTTC.

V gene TRBV6-5 combines with J gene TRBJ2-2, with D unresolved. Trimming stripped 1 base from V and 2 bases from J, with 8 bases between. Germline assignment: CDR1 MNHEY and CDR2 SVGAGI. This CDR3 comprises 15 residues. CDR3 region: CASSYWQKNTGELFF. The DNA for the CDR3 is TGTGCCAGCAGTTACTGGCAGAAAAACACCGGGGAGCTGTTTTTT.

The rearrangement joins TRBV6-5 to TRBJ2-1; 8 bases line up with TRBD2. The CDR3 spans 14 residues. The germline CDR1 and CDR2 sequences are MNHEY and SVGAGI. V was clipped by 5 bases and J by 2 bases; unmatched bases: 2. For the CDR3, the DNA is TGTGCCAGCAGTACTAGCGGTCCCTACAATGAGCAGTTCTTC. This sequence encodes CASSTSGPYNEQFF.

V is TRBV18 and J is TRBJ2-1, with D possibly being TRBD2 (5 bases). The CDR3 consists of 15 residues. Trimming took off 4 bases at V and 2 bases at J, with 12 bases between the two ends. Germline CDR1 and CDR2: KGHSH and LQKENI. The CDR3 nucleotides read TGTGCCAGCTCACAGAGGGAAGGAGCCTACAATGAGCAGTTCTTC. Amino acid sequence: CASSQREGAYNEQFF.

The J gene is TRBJ2-2, the V gene TRBV19; 12 bases map to TRBD2. Trimming took 4 bases from V and 4 from J; bases not matched to a gene: 7. The V gene's germline CDR1 is LNHDA and CDR2 SQIVND (reference sequence). This CDR3 is 17 amino acids long. The CDR3 protein is CASSRYLAGGGTGELFF. The CDR3 coding sequence is TGTGCCAGTAGTAGATATCTAGCGGGAGGGGGCACCGGGGAGCTGTTTTTT.

This clone is a singleton in its sample. This chain joins TRBV7-9 and TRBJ2-5; a weak D match, TRBD2 (6 bases). The end of the DNA aligns better with TRBJ2-7, so the J call may be wrong. The CDR3 loop spans 14 amino acids. The germline CDR1 and CDR2 sequences are SEHNR and FQNEAQ (reference sequence). CDR3 sequence: CASSLGGDSYEQYF. In nucleotides, the CDR3 is TGTGCCAGCAGCTTAGGGGGGGACTCCTACGAGCAGTACTTC.

The CDR3 loop is CASRASGEETQYF. The CDR3 DNA sequence: TGTGCCAGCAGGGCTAGCGGGGAGGAGACCCAGTACTTC. V gene TRBV6-1 combines with J gene TRBJ2-5, with TRBD2 matching over 9 bases. Germline V gives CDR1 MNHNS, CDR2 SASEGT. The CDR3 spans 13 residues. After removal of 6 bases from V and 5 bases from J, the junction contained 4 bases not matched to a gene.

V is TRBV10-1 and J is TRBJ2-1; 7 nucleotides line up with TRBD1. Germline loops: CDR1 WNHNN, CDR2 SYGVQD (reference sequence). This CDR3 has 15 residues. V was clipped by 3 bases and J by 4 bases; unmatched bases: 6. The CDR3 DNA follows: TGCGCCAGCAGTGAATCCGGGACAGTTTACAATGAGCAGTTCTTC. This sequence encodes CASSESGTVYNEQFF.

This clone was observed a few times. The chain employs TRBV6-5 and TRBJ1-5, with unresolved D. This CDR3 is built from 14 residues. The germline CDR1 and CDR2 sequences are MNHEY and SVGAGI. V was clipped by 6 bases and J by 0 bases, with 9 bases between them. CDR3 amino acids: CASRLHDSNQPQHF. Here the CDR3 DNA reads TGTGCCAGCAGACTTCACGATAGCAATCAGCCCCAGCATTTT.

The V gene is TRBV6-5, the J gene TRBJ1-5; 10 bases align to TRBD1. CDR1 is MNHEY, CDR2 SVGAGI, per germline. The CDR3 spans 12 residues. V lost 6 bases, J lost 7 bases, and 0 bases stayed unmatched. CDR3: CASRDRGQPQHF. CDR3 nucleotide sequence: TGTGCCAGCAGGGACAGGGGGCAGCCCCAGCATTTT.

This clone was counted a few times. This rearrangement joins TRBV6-4 to TRBJ2-2, with D tentatively TRBD1 (6 bases). The CDR3 is 16 amino acids. Trimming removed 3 bases from V and 0 bases from J, with 11 bases in between. Germline CDR1 is MRHNA and CDR2 is SNTAGT. The CDR3 here is CASSEEAGANTGELFF. The CDR3 region has the DNA TGTGCCAGCAGTGAAGAGGCAGGGGCGAACACCGGGGAGCTGTTTTTT.

This clone was picked up a small number of times. V gene TRBV4-2 combines with J gene TRBJ2-6, with TRBD2 matching over 9 bases. The ends lost 4 bases at V and 0 bases at J; junction bases unmatched: 7. The CDR3 totals 18 residues. Germline values: CDR1 LGHNA, CDR2 YNFKEQ. The CDR3 sequence is CASSLPSGAPSGANVLTF. The CDR3, as DNA: TGTGCCAGCAGCCTTCCTAGCGGGGCGCCCTCTGGGGCCAACGTCCTGACTTTC.

This chain uses TRBV27 with TRBJ1-1; D gene uncertain. The CDR3 consists of 19 residues. V lost 7 bases and J lost 4, with 31 bases in between. Germline V gene data show CDR1 as MNHEY and CDR2 as SMNVEV (reference sequence). The CDR3 loop is CASTSRLDSRKGLGTEAFF. The CDR3 DNA sequence: TGTGCCAGCACCTCTAGACTGGACTCACGGAAAGGTTTGGGCACTGAAGCTTTCTTT.

In its sample, this clone was seen many times. The genes are TRBV19 and TRBJ1-4; the D is unclear. This CDR3 comprises 15 residues. CDR1 and CDR2 from the germline V gene are LNHDA and SQIVND (reference sequence). V lost 7 bases, J lost 3 bases, and 15 bases lay in between. CDR3: CASNKSDKANEKLFF. CDR3 in DNA: TGTGCCAGTAACAAGTCCGACAAGGCTAATGAAAAACTGTTTTTT.

The chain recombines TRBV5-1 with TRBJ2-7, with 9 bases matching TRBD1. The V gene's germline CDR1 is SGHRS and CDR2 YFSETQ. The CDR3 consists of 17 residues. The J segment lost 0 bases and the V segment lost 2 bases, leaving 9 bases of the junction unmatched. The CDR3 coding sequence is TGCGCCAGCAGCTTAGGGGGGACAGGGCCCAGCTCCTACGAGCAGTACTTC. It encodes CASSLGGTGPSSYEQYF.

This clone turned up a few times. The CDR3 DNA is TGTGCCAGCAGTGATACAGGGGGCCGTGATTATGGCTACACCTTC. This gives the protein CASSDTGGRDYGYTF. This rearrangement joins TRBV6-6 to TRBJ1-2; TRBD1 matches at 9 bases. The CDR3 covers 15 residues. The germline V gene has CDR1 MNHNY and CDR2 SVGAGI (reference sequence). V dropped 5 bases and J dropped 5; count of bases not matched to a gene: 9.

Only a few counts were recorded for this clone. The chain is built from TRBV27 and TRBJ2-7; D not certain. Germline values: CDR1 MNHEY, CDR2 SMNVEV (reference sequence). The CDR3 length is 15 residues. Trimming removed 0 bases from V and 3 bases from J, with 12 bases in between. CDR3 region: CASSLSSFGVYEQYF. The CDR3 nucleotides read TGTGCCAGCAGTTTATCTTCGTTCGGAGTCTACGAGCAGTACTTC.

V usage is TRBV30 and J usage is TRBJ2-2; D might be TRBD1 (5 bases). The CDR3 runs 14 residues. V lost 5 bases to trimming and J lost 0 bases, with 10 bases between them. Per the germline V gene, CDR1 is GTSNPN and CDR2 is SVGIG (reference sequence). The CDR3 here is CAWETATNTGELFF. DNA of the CDR3: TGTGCCTGGGAGACAGCTACGAACACCGGGGAGCTGTTTTTT.

In its sample, this clone was seen a few times. The chain carries TRBV12-2 and TRBJ2-7; TRBD1 was called by the table and not checked on the DNA. TRBV12-2 is shown as a pseudogene. This CDR3 has 14 amino acids. The CDR3 DNA reads TGTGCAAGTCGCTTGATATGGACAGTGCCCGAGCAGTACTTC. It encodes CASRLIWTVPEQYF.

For the CDR3, the DNA is TGTGCCAGCAGTTCCTTTGGAGGGAGCAATGAGCAGTTCTTC. This encodes CASSSFGGSNEQFF. The chain uses TRBV27 and TRBJ2-1; D might be TRBD2 (6 bases). The V gene lost 4 bases and the J gene lost 6 bases, with 13 bases spanning the gap. CDR1 MNHEY and CDR2 SMNVEV come from the germline V gene (reference sequence). The length of the CDR3 is 14 residues.